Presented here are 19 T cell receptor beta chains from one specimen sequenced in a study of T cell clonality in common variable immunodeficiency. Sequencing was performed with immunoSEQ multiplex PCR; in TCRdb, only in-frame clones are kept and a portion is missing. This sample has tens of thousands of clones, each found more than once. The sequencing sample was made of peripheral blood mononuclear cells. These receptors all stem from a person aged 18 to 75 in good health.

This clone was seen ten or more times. CDR3 region: CASSFRDSQETQYF. CDR3 DNA (partial): TGTGCCAGCAGCTTTCGGGACAGCCAAGAGACC. The chain employs TRBV7-9 and TRBJ2-5; 7 bases fit TRBD1. The CDR3 end lies 3 residues beyond the end of the read and is filled in from the germline J gene. The CDR3 has 14 residues. After removal of 3 bases from V and 1 base from J, the junction contained 2 bases not matched to a gene. Looked up from germline, CDR1 is SEHNR and CDR2 is FQNEAQ (reference sequence).

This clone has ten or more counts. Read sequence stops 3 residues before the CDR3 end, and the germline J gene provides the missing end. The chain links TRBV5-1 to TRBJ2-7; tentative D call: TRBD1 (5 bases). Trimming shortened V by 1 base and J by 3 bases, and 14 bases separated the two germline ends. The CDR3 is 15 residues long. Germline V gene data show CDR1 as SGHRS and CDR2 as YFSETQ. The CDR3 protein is CASSLQDSSRYEQYF. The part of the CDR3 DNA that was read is TGCGCCAGCAGCTTGCAAGACAGCTCCCGCTACGAG.

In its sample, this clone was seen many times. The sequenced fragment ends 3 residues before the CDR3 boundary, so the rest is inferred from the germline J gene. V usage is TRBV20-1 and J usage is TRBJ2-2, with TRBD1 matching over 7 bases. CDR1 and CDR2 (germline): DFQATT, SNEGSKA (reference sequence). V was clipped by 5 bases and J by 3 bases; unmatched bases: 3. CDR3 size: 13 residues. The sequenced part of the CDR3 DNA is TGCAGTGCTGGGGACAGACACACCGGGGAG. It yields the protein CSAGDRHTGE. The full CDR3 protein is CSAGDRHTGELFF.

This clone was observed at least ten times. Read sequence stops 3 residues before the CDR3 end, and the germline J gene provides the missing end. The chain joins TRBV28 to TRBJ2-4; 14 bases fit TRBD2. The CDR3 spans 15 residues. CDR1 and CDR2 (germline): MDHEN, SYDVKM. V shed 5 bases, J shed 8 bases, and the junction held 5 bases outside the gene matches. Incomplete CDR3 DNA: TGTGCCAGCAGTCCGGGGACTAGCGGGAGAGACATT. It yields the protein CASSPGTSGRDI. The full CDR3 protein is CASSPGTSGRDIQYF.

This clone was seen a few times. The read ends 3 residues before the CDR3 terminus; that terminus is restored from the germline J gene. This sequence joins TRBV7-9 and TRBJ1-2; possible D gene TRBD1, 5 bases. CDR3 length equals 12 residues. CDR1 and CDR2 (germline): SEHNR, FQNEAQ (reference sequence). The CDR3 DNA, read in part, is TGTGCCAGCAGCTTGCAGGGAGATGAC. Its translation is CASSLQGDD. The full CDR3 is CASSLQGDDYTF.

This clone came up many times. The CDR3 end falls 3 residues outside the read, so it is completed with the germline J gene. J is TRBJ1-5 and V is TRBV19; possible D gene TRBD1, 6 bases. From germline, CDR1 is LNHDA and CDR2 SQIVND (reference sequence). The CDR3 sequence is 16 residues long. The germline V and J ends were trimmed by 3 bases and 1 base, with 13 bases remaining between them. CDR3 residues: CASSMRGGLSNQPQHF. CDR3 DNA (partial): TGTGCCAGTAGTATGAGGGGGGGTTTGAGCAATCAGCCC.

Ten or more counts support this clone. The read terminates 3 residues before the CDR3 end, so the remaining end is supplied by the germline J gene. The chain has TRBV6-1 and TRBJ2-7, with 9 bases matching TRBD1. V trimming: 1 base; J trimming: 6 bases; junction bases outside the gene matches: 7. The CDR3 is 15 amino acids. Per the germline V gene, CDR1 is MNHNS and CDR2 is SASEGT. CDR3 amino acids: CASSEERDRVAEQYF. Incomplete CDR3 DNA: TGTGCCAGCAGTGAAGAACGGGACAGGGTTGCCGAG.

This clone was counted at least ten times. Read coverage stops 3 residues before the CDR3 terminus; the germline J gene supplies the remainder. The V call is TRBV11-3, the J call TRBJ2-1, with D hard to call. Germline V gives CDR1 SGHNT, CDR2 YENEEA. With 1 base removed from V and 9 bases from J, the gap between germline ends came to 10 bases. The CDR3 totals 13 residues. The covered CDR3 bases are TGTGCCAGCAGCTTAGGGGCCGGTTTTGAG. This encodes CASSLGAGFE. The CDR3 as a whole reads CASSLGAGFEQFF.

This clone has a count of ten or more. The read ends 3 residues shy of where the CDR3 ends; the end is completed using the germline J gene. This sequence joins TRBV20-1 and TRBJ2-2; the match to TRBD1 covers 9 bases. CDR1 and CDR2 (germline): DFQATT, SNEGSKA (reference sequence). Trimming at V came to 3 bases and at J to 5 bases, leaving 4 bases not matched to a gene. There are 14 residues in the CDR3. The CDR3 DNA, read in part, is TGCAGTGCTAGGGACAGGGGAGTAACCGGGGAG. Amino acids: CSARDRGVTGE. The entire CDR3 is CSARDRGVTGELFF.

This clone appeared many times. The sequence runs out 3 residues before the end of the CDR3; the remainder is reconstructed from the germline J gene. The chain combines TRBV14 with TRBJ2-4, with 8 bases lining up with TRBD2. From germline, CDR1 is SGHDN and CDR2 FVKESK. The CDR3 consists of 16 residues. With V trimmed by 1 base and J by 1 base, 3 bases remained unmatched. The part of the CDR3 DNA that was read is TGTGCCAGCAGCCAAGCGGGGGGGCGGGCCAAAAACATT. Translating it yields CASSQAGGRAKNI. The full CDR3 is CASSQAGGRAKNIQYF.

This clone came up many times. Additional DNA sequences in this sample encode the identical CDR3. The CDR3 loop reads CASSLQGAGTGELFF. The CDR3 DNA, read in part, is TGTGCCAGCAGCTTACAGGGGGCCGGCACCGGGGAG. The V and J genes are TRBV7-8 and TRBJ2-2; 8 bases agree with TRBD1. Sequencing ends 3 residues short of the CDR3 end; the germline J gene provides the rest. CDR3 length: 15 residues. The germline gives CDR1 SGHVS, CDR2 FQNEAQ. The V segment lost 2 bases and the J segment 4 bases; nucleotides outside the gene matches: 3.

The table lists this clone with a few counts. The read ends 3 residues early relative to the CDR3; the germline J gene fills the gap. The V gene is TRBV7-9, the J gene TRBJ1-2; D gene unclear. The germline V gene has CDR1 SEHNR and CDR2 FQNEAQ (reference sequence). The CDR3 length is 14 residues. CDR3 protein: CASSLGSVYNDYTF. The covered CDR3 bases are TGTGCCAGCAGCTTAGGATCCGTATACAATGAC.

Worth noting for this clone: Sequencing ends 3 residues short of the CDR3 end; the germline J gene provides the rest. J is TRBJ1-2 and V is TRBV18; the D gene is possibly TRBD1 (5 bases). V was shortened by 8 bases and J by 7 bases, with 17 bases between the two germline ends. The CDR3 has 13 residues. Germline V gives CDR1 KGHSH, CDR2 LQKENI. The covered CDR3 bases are TGTGCCAGCGAAAAAACAGGAGGATCTGGC. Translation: CASEKTGGSG. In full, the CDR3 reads CASEKTGGSGYTF.

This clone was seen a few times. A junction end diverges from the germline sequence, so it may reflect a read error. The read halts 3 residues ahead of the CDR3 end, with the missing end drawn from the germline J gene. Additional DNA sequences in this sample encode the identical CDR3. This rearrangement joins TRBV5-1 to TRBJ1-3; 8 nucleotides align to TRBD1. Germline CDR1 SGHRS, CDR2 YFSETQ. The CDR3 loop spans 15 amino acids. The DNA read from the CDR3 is TGCGCCAGCAGCTTGGGTGGACAGGGTGGAAACACA. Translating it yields CASSLGGQGGNT. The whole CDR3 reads CASSLGGQGGNTIYF.

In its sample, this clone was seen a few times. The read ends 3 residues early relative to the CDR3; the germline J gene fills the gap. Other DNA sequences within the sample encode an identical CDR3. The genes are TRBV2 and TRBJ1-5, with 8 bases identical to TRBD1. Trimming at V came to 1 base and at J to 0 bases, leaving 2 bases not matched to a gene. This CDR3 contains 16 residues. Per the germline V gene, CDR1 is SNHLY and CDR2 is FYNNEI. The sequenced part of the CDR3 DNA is TGTGCCAGCAGTGAAGTGGGACAGGATAGCAATCAGCCC. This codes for CASSEVGQDSNQP. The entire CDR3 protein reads CASSEVGQDSNQPQHF.

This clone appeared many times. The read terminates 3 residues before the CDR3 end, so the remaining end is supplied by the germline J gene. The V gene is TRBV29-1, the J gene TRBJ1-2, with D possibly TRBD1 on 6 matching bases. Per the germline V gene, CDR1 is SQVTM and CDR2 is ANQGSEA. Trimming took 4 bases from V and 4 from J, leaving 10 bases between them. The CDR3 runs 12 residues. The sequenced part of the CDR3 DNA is TGCAGCGTTGGGGGGCAGTCCTATGGC. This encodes CSVGGQSYG. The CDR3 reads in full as CSVGGQSYGYTF.

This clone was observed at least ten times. The CDR3 loop reads CASSLSAVYGQETQYF. The DNA read from the CDR3 is TGCGCCAGCAGCTTGTCGGCGGTCTATGGGCAAGAGACC. V and J are TRBV5-1 and TRBJ2-5; D not certain. The read halts 3 residues ahead of the CDR3 end, with the missing end drawn from the germline J gene. Germline values: CDR1 SGHRS, CDR2 YFSETQ. The CDR3 spans 16 residues. Trimming took 1 base from V and 2 from J, leaving 15 bases between them.

The CDR3 bases that were read are TGTGCCAGCAGCACCGGGACAGGGGGCCGAGAGACC. This sequence encodes CASSTGTGGRET. In full, the CDR3 reads CASSTGTGGRETQYF. The chain carries TRBV7-9 and TRBJ2-5; 12 bases fit TRBD1. Sequencing ends 3 residues short of the CDR3 end; the germline J gene provides the rest. This CDR3 spans 15 amino acids. The germline V gene encodes CDR1 SEHNR and CDR2 FQNEAQ (reference sequence). V gave up 5 bases and J gave up 4 bases; unmatched junction bases: 5. The full variable domain, completed using reference TRBV7-9 and TRBJ2-5, is DTGVSQNPRHKITKRGQNVTFRCDPISEHNRLYWYRQTLGQGPEFLTYFQNEAQLEKSRLLSDRFSAERPKGSFSTLEIQRTEQGDSAMYLCASSTGTGGRETQYFGPGTRLLVL.

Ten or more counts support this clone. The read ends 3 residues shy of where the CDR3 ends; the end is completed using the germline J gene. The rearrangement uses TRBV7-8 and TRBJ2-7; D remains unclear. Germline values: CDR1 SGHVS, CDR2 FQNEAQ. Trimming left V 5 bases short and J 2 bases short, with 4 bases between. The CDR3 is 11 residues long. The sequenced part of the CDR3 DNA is TGTGCCAGCAGCCCCACCTACGAG. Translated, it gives CASSPTYE. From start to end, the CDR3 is CASSPTYEQYF.